The entry below gives a single TCR beta chain sequence along with its context. This clonotype came up a few times. No quality values exist for individual bases; no much larger clone is one base distant. This sample is drawn from a study of CD8 T cells and mutated HIV epitopes (dated by TCRdb to the early 2020s). Study-wide context: Acutely infected subjects were selected based on the epitope form in their transmitted founder virus and on their ELISpot responses. Out of the approximately 160 subjects screened, just a subset fulfilled the criteria needed for sorting epitope-specific T cells. Not every subject was tested for the same epitope, and only RF10 was examined in both acute and chronic HIV infection. The study sequenced single-cell TCR alpha/beta chains of CD8+ T cells specific for non-adapted (NAE) and adapted (AE) forms of four HIV Nef epitopes. TL10, KY11, RF10 and TY8 were used as the epitopes. About 7 chronically HIV-infected subjects and a few acutely HIV-infected subjects made up the cohort. Broader findings and caveats from the paper: Single-reactive CD8+ T cells appeared only in acutely infected subjects, which suggests possible clonal selection between acute and chronic infection. The main limitations were acknowledged to be the small number of subjects and the diverse clinical presentations of the subjects. Some wells contained multiple alpha and beta chain CDR3s, and only cells with both an alpha and a beta chain were included. Clonality of dual tetramer+ cells was higher in chronic subjects than in acute subjects (mean difference roughly 0.32), although the study did not have enough power to detect a significant difference.

Measured from the cysteine to the phenylalanine, the CDR3 is 13 residues long. CDR3 DNA is the only sequence kept; it has 39 bases, read in frame from the first base. For CDR1 and CDR2, the germline V gene (reference sequence) lists DFQATT and SNEGSKA. Between the V and J ends, shortened by 6 bases and 2 bases respectively, the junction contains 14 bases. The sample's time point label is to be understood as: sampled during acute HIV-1 infection (about 23-92 days post infection). Ficoll density gradient separation was used to isolate peripheral blood mononuclear cells from leukapheresis or whole blood, and the isolated cells were then cryopreserved. Resting antigen-specific CD8+ T cells were identified by staining thawed PBMCs with HLA class I tetramers loaded with the NAE or AE epitope, without stimulation. Single CD8+ T cells were sorted on a BD FACS Aria III into 96-well plates containing lysis buffer.

The library relied on single-cell sequencing. To generate single-cell cDNA, a method adapted from Smart-seq2 and MARS-Seq was used, relying on oligo-dT primers carrying well-specific UMIs and on KAPA HiFi for the first-round PCR. Nested PCR was performed on pooled first-round products with template-switch oligo forward primers and barcoded reverse primers specific to the TCR alpha and beta chains. The products were purified with AMPure XP, indexed with TruSeq adapters, and then quantified with the KAPA Universal qPCR Library Quantification Kit. TCR libraries were sequenced on an Illumina MiSeq with 2x300 bp paired-end chemistry. Under the source paper's analysis protocol: After quality filtering, reads were demultiplexed to their wells, mapped onto the TCRA and TCRB loci, and assigned to clonotypes using MiXCR, with analysis then done in VGAS. A modified VDJfasta platform was used to deconvolute the TCR data. CDR3 overlap between plates was analysed to rule out large-scale cross-plate contamination. Clonality was computed as one minus the ratio of unique productive CDR3s to total productive CDR3s. TCRdb ran its own pipeline on the public reads, namely fastp trimming at Q25 and MiXCR clone calling, and kept in-frame beta chains. Identical CDR3 protein sequences are pooled into one entry, listed with their most common genes and DNA. TCRdb assigned the V and J calls; the authors' analysis was not used. Across this sample there are about 440 distinct CDR3 sequences, with 40% to 50% seen only once. The ten largest clones capture 57% of the sample.

The rearranged segments are TRBV20-1 and TRBJ2-7; a weak D assignment points to TRBD2 (6 bases agree). The sequencing here drew on CD8+ T cells sorted from blood by dual tetramer staining, taken during acute HIV infection. The sample's cell subset or site label, decoded: cells binding both NAE and AE RF10 tetramers (cross-reactive), unstimulated. This clonotype was obtained from a man aged 30-40 years with HIV-1 infection. The CDR3 loop reads CSAMAGNTYEQYF. The DNA sequence reads TGCAGTGCCATGGCGGGAAATACCTACGAGCAGTACTTC.